This paragraph covers one TCR beta chain sequence. As yet, its antigen is unknown. The sample belongs to a study of cytomegalovirus exposure and HLA in healthy donors. As for the study in general: An analysis done earlier identified more than 100 million unique TCR beta sequences from about 180 million T cells.

Germline values: CDR1 SNHLY, CDR2 FYNNEI. Deletions cut 6 bases from V and 7 bases from J, with 10 bases between. The CDR3 is 12 amino acids. Primers: 60 Vbeta forward and 13 Jbeta reverse. The data were produced by immunoSEQ multiplex PCR, yet TCRdb's version contains in-frame clones alone and is incomplete. The table shows 150,000 to 200,000 clones, with about four fifths occurring only once. Findings of the study overall: Cytomegalovirus association was assigned to more than 150 TCR beta chains.

This chain joins TRBV2 and TRBJ2-1; the D gene is possibly TRBD2 (5 bases). Sequenced: PBMCs. The sequence derives from a woman in her twenties or thirties in good health and CMV-seropositive. The CDR3 nucleotides are TGTGCCAGCAGCCAACTAGGAAATGAGCAGTTCTTC. Amino acids: CASSQLGNEQFF.